These 18 T cell receptor beta chains were sequenced from one sample in a study of regulatory T cells in long-lasting Graves disease. The time point here: newly diagnosed GD, antithyroid drugs for less than 3 months. Following extraction of RNA from PBMCs, that RNA was used to make the TCR library. For TCR beta, libraries came from iRepertoire HTBI primers and Arm-PCR of CDR3 regions. TCRdb reprocessed the multiplex PCR reads via MiXCR and lists one record per CDR3 protein. The profile covers a few hundred thousand distinct CDR3 sequences, with around 11% appearing a single time and under 20% taken by the ten largest. This sample also appeared in a second study, on T cells in Graves' hyperthyroidism and ophthalmopathy.

Material: peripheral blood mononuclear cells (PBMCs), obtained at new diagnosis, from a patient treated with antithyroid drugs. All receptors derive from a woman aged 18 to 35 with Graves disease.

This clonotype turned up a few times. J is TRBJ1-1 and V is TRBV5-1; 7 bases map to TRBD1. The CDR3 is made up of 13 amino acids. Germline lookup yields CDR1 SGHRS and CDR2 YFSETQ. V lost 3 bases to trimming and J lost 5 bases; unmatched junction nucleotides: 4. DNA for the CDR3: TGCGCCAGCAGCTACGACAGGGATACTGAAGCTTTCTTT. This encodes CASSYDRDTEAFF.

This clonotype was seen only a few times. CDR3 in amino acids: CSAYSHPGGNTIYF. The CDR3 nucleotides read TGCAGTGCTTACAGTCACCCGGGGGGAAACACCATATATTTT. The V call is TRBV20-1, the J call TRBJ1-3; D gene ambiguous. The CDR3 sequence is 14 residues long. Per the germline V gene, CDR1 is DFQATT and CDR2 is SNEGSKA (reference sequence). V dropped 5 bases and J dropped 4 bases, with 15 bases sitting between them.

This clonotype was seen repeatedly, ten times or more. V is TRBV27 and J is TRBJ2-1, with 9 bases that match TRBD1. After removal of 6 bases from V and 2 bases from J, the junction contained 5 bases not matched to a gene. The CDR3 covers 15 residues. Per the germline V gene, CDR1 is MNHEY and CDR2 is SMNVEV (reference sequence). CDR3: CASRPGQGAYNEQFF. CDR3 DNA: TGTGCCAGCAGACCGGGACAGGGAGCCTACAATGAGCAGTTCTTC.

Many counts were recorded for this clonotype. The J gene is TRBJ1-2, the V gene TRBV7-9; D possibly corresponds to TRBD1 (5 bases). V lost 3 bases and J lost 2, with 10 bases in between. The V gene's germline CDR1 is SEHNR and CDR2 FQNEAQ (reference sequence). The CDR3 sequence is 14 residues long. The DNA for the CDR3 is TGTGCCAGCAGCTTTGGGGCAGCCAACTATGGCTACACCTTC. Translation gives CASSFGAANYGYTF.

This clonotype was seen more than once but under ten times. The chain employs TRBV4-3 and TRBJ1-1; D is unresolved. The CDR3 contains 14 residues. Germline CDR1 LGHNA, CDR2 YSLEER. The ends were cut back, 0 bases at V and 4 bases at J, with 9 bases in the middle. CDR3 in amino acids: CASSQDLRVTEAFF. Here the CDR3 DNA reads TGCGCCAGCAGCCAAGATCTACGGGTCACTGAAGCTTTCTTT.

This clonotype was seen repeatedly, ten times or more. The rearrangement links TRBV7-3 to TRBJ1-2; TRBD1 is a possible D gene (5 bases). Trimming took 5 bases from V and 4 from J, leaving 11 bases between them. The germline CDR1 and CDR2 sequences are SGHTA and FQGTGA. The CDR3 extends over 13 amino acids. This chain's CDR3 is CASSLGASYGYTF. The CDR3 nucleotides read TGTGCCAGCAGCCTAGGGGCAAGCTATGGCTACACCTTC.

This chain uses TRBV4-3 with TRBJ1-5; D not certain. The V end was cut by 5 bases, the J end by 4 bases, with 15 bases between. The germline CDR1 and CDR2 sequences are LGHNA and YSLEER. The CDR3 has 15 residues. The chain's CDR3 is CASSSDGRTNQPQHF. CDR3 DNA: TGCGCCAGCAGCTCGGATGGGCGGACGAATCAGCCCCAGCATTTT.

This clonotype was counted many times. The genes are TRBV20-1 and TRBJ1-2; D uncertain. This CDR3 region has 12 residues. CDR1 DFQATT and CDR2 SNEGSKA come from the germline V gene (reference sequence). V was trimmed by 5 bases and J by 3 bases, leaving 10 bases between them. The CDR3 DNA reads TGCAGTGCTCTTCGCGGGCACTATGGCTACACCTTC. This encodes CSALRGHYGYTF.

As to this clonotype: The junction and the germline gene differ at one end; a read error may be behind it. The rearrangement links TRBV19 to TRBJ2-1; TRBD1 or TRBD2 may be the D gene (6 bases each). The length of the CDR3 is 13 residues. CDR1 LNHDA and CDR2 SQIVND come from the germline V gene (reference sequence). DNA for the CDR3: TGTGCCAGTTTGGGGGGCCTCTACAATGAGCAGCTCTTC. Residues: CASLGGLYNEQLF.

This clonotype was counted ten times or more. This chain joins TRBV10-3 and TRBJ2-5, with a possible D match to TRBD1 (5 bases). The V end lost 6 bases, the J end lost 3 bases, and 11 bases lay between the germline ends. Germline V gene lookup returns CDR1 ENHRY and CDR2 SYGVKD. The CDR3 covers 13 residues. The CDR3 DNA reads TGTGCCATCAGCTCAGGACATGAAGAGACCCAGTACTTC. Translating gives CAISSGHEETQYF.

This clonotype was seen only a few times. The chain uses TRBV4-1 and TRBJ2-5; 9 bases agree with TRBD1. The J segment lost 3 bases and the V segment lost 4 bases, leaving 12 bases of the junction unmatched. Per germline, CDR1 MGHRA and CDR2 YSYEKL. This CDR3 is built from 17 residues. CDR3 sequence (DNA): TGCGCCAGCAGCCCGTTTAGGGACAGGGATCGGAAAGAGACCCAGTACTTC. Translating it yields CASSPFRDRDRKETQYF.

This clonotype was seen only a few times. The chain is built from TRBV20-1 and TRBJ2-1; TRBD2 agrees at 8 bases. V gave up 0 bases and J gave up 4 bases; unmatched junction bases: 8. CDR1 and CDR2 from the germline V gene are DFQATT and SNEGSKA (reference sequence). The CDR3 contains 16 residues. The CDR3 region has the DNA TGCAGTGCTAGAGATCCGGTAGCGGGGACTTACAATGAGCAGTTCTTC. Translated, it gives CSARDPVAGTYNEQFF.

This clonotype was found many times. The V gene is TRBV27, the J gene TRBJ2-2; D unclear. The CDR3 consists of 14 residues. Trimming pared 3 bases from V and 6 bases from J, leaving 11 bases between. Germline CDR1 is MNHEY and CDR2 is SMNVEV (reference sequence). CDR3 nucleotides: TGTGCCAGCAGTTTGGTTGAAGGCCCCGGGGAGCTGTTTTTT. Translating gives CASSLVEGPGELFF.

V is TRBV6-2 or TRBV6-3 and J is TRBJ1-1; D gene uncertain. CDR3 length: 15 residues. V lost 5 bases and J lost 3, with 16 bases in between. Germline V gene data show CDR1 as MNHEY and CDR2 as SVGEGT. In DNA form, the CDR3 reads TGTGCCAGCAGTGAAGGGCAGGTTCGGGACACTGAAGCTTTCTTT. Translated: CASSEGQVRDTEAFF.

In this sample, this clonotype turned up a few times. This chain joins TRBV7-9 and TRBJ2-5, with TRBD1 matching 7 bases. The germline V gene has CDR1 SEHNR and CDR2 FQNEAQ (reference sequence). This CDR3 comprises 12 residues. V trimming: 6 bases; J trimming: 5 bases; junction bases outside the gene matches: 3. The CDR3 here is CASRQGPETQYF. The CDR3 region has the DNA TGTGCCAGCAGACAGGGGCCGGAGACCCAGTACTTC.

J is TRBJ1-2 and V is TRBV6-1; no firm D call. This CDR3 has 11 residues. Germline CDR1 and CDR2: MNHNS and SASEGT. V shed 7 bases and J shed 2 bases, with 5 bases lying between them. CDR3 sequence reads: CASNANYGYTF. The CDR3 DNA sequence: TGTGCCAGCAACGCGAACTATGGCTACACCTTC.

This clonotype was observed many times. The genes are TRBV7-6 and TRBJ1-6; D remains unclear. Per germline, CDR1 SGHVS and CDR2 FNYEAQ. This CDR3 region has 15 residues. Between the trimmed V and J ends, which lost 5 bases and 4 bases, there was a span of 12 bases. The CDR3 DNA reads as TGTGCCAGCAGCCTATGGACTGATTATAATTCACCCCTCCACTTT. Translation gives CASSLWTDYNSPLHF. Filled out from reference TRBV7-6 and TRBJ1-6, the complete variable domain reads GAGVSQSPRYKVTKRGQDVALRCDPISGHVSLYWYRQALGQGPEFLTYFNYEAQQDKSGLPNDRFSAERPEGSISTLTIQRTEQRDSAMYRCASSLWTDYNSPLHFGNGTRLTVT.

This clonotype was seen only a few times. This chain joins TRBV29-1 and TRBJ2-3, with 7 bases matching TRBD2. Germline trimming cut 3 bases from V and 2 bases from J; bases unmatched to any gene: 5. This CDR3 is built from 14 residues. CDR1 is SQVTM and CDR2 is ANQGSEA in the germline V gene. In DNA form, the CDR3 reads TGCAGCGTTGATGGGCTAGCGGTCACAGATACGCAGTATTTT. Translation gives CSVDGLAVTDTQYF.